One sample yielded the 11 T cell receptor beta chains listed below, sequenced in a study of patients and donors after allogeneic stem cell transplantation. TCRdb processed the RT-PCR reads anew with MiXCR; each CDR3 protein has one entry. The sample has about 960,000 distinct CDR3 sequences, roughly 17% seen once. Sequencing used blood, either unsorted or a sorted T cell fraction (not recorded which). These receptor sequences come from a human donor who was either an allogeneic HSCT recipient or a stem cell or donor lymphocyte infusion donor (not recorded which). It is not recorded whose cells these are; they may come from a transplant donor.

The table lists this clonotype with a few counts. This chain uses TRBV29-1 with TRBJ2-5; TRBD1 agrees at 7 bases. This CDR3 is built from 15 residues. Germline CDR1 reads SQVTM; CDR2 reads ANQGSEA. Losses at the gene ends were 0 bases for V and 5 bases for J; bases not matched to a gene: 9. CDR3: CSVEDLRGGRETQYF. The CDR3 bases are TGCAGCGTTGAAGATCTTCGAGGGGGCCGGGAGACCCAGTACTTC.

V gene TRBV24-1 combines with J gene TRBJ2-7; D is possibly TRBD2 (5 bases). The ends were cut back, 4 bases at V and 3 bases at J, with 12 bases in the middle. Germline V lookup: CDR1 KGHDR, CDR2 SFDVKD. The CDR3 is 14 amino acids. The CDR3 nucleotides read TGTGCCACCAGTGACGGAGGACTTCTCTACGAGCAGTACTTC. Amino acids: CATSDGGLLYEQYF.

This chain uses TRBV20-1 with TRBJ2-1; 15 bases line up with TRBD2. Germline CDR1 and CDR2: DFQATT and SNEGSKA (reference sequence). This CDR3 comprises 17 residues. The trim removed 2 bases at V and 8 bases at J, leaving 10 bases unmatched. The CDR3 region has the DNA TGCAGTGCTAGACACCCGGGACTAGCGGGAGGAATCCATGAGCAGTTCTTC. It is translated as CSARHPGLAGGIHEQFF.

CDR3: CASSEGRKGLGEKLFF. The CDR3 nucleotides are TGTGCCAGCAGTGAAGGCCGAAAAGGGTTGGGAGAAAAACTGTTTTTT. This chain joins TRBV2 and TRBJ1-4, with unresolved D. The CDR3 is 16 residues long. The ends were cut back, 1 base at V and 8 bases at J, with 17 bases in the middle. From germline, CDR1 is SNHLY and CDR2 FYNNEI.

The rearrangement uses TRBV5-1 and TRBJ2-2, with TRBD1 matching over 8 bases. The CDR3 totals 16 residues. V lost 3 bases and J lost 6; bases outside the gene matches: 10. Germline lookup yields CDR1 SGHRS and CDR2 YFSETQ. CDR3 protein: CASSSGQATRPGELFF. The CDR3 bases are TGCGCCAGCAGCTCGGGACAGGCAACGCGTCCCGGGGAGCTGTTTTTT.

This clonotype came up a few times. The CDR3 reads CATSSPLPQARRDNEQFF. For the CDR3, the DNA is TGTGCCACCAGCAGCCCTCTCCCCCAGGCCAGGCGAGACAATGAGCAGTTCTTC. V and J are TRBV15 and TRBJ2-1; D unresolved. The CDR3 runs 18 residues. V was trimmed by 3 bases and J by 5 bases, leaving 23 bases between them. The V gene's germline CDR1 is LNHNV and CDR2 YYDKDF (reference sequence).

This rearrangement joins TRBV12-5 to TRBJ1-1, with TRBD1 matching 8 bases. Looked up from germline, CDR1 is LGHNT and CDR2 is FRNRAP. CDR3 length: 14 residues. The junction had 6 bases not matched to a gene; V was cut back by 0 bases and J by 9 bases. The CDR3 region has the DNA TGTGCTAGTGGTTTGGTAAGGGACAGGAGGAAAGCTTTCTTT. Translated: CASGLVRDRRKAFF.

V gene TRBV19 combines with J gene TRBJ2-3, with TRBD2 matching 9 bases. The CDR3 spans 14 residues. Germline V CDR1 and CDR2: LNHDA, SQIVND (reference sequence). V lost 6 bases to trimming and J lost 4 bases; unmatched junction nucleotides: 5. In nucleotides, the CDR3 is TGTGCCAGTAGCAGGGGACTAGCTCCAGATACGCAGTATTTT. Translated: CASSRGLAPDTQYF.

This sequence joins TRBV28 and TRBJ2-1; 8 positions match TRBD2. V lost 4 bases, J lost 9 bases, and 11 bases stayed unmatched. Per germline, CDR1 MDHEN and CDR2 SYDVKM. This CDR3 has 15 residues. CDR3 in amino acids: CASSSHRTSSFEQFF. Written as DNA, the CDR3 is TGTGCCAGCAGTTCTCATCGGACTAGCAGTTTTGAGCAGTTCTTC.

The chain couples TRBV20-1 to TRBJ2-7, with TRBD2 matching over 7 bases. The junction had 13 bases not matched to a gene; V was cut back by 1 base and J by 7 bases. The CDR3 sequence is 15 residues long. In germline, CDR1 is DFQATT, CDR2 SNEGSKA (reference sequence). This chain's CDR3 is CSARAGTTMGGEQYF. Here the CDR3 DNA reads TGCAGTGCTAGAGCCGGGACTACCATGGGGGGAGAGCAGTACTTC.

This clonotype was detected a few times. The chain combines TRBV5-1 with TRBJ2-5, with 7 bases matching TRBD2. Trimming cost V 1 base and J 5 bases; bases outside gene matches: 14. CDR3 length: 17 amino acids. Germline CDR1 is SGHRS and CDR2 is YFSETQ. Here the CDR3 reads CASSLKGFGGRGETQYF. The CDR3 DNA reads as TGCGCCAGCAGCTTGAAGGGTTTTGGCGGGAGAGGGGAGACCCAGTACTTC.